Each of the 10 T cell receptor beta chains below was sequenced from the same sample in a study of long-term antiretroviral therapy in people with HIV. Sequencing used immunoSEQ v3.0 at survey level. Libraries were prepared by immunoSEQ multiplex PCR; TCRdb keeps only in-frame clonotypes and omits some of them. The table has roughly 20,000 clones, around four fifths seen once. The sequenced sample was unsorted PBMCs, obtained about 4 years after starting antiretroviral therapy. The receptors originated from a man between 18 and 35 years old with HIV.

This chain uses TRBV2 with TRBJ1-1; 7 bases map to TRBD1. Germline-derived CDR1 and CDR2 are SNHLY and FYNNEI. There are 11 residues in the CDR3. The V segment lost 7 bases and the J segment 6 bases; nucleotides outside the gene matches: 2. As DNA, the CDR3 is TGTGCCAGCAAAGGGGGCCCTGAAGCTTTCTTT. Translation: CASKGGPEAFF.

Of note for this clone: Compared with germline, one end of the junction differs, possibly owing to a read error. The chain recombines TRBV28 with TRBJ2-5; 12 nucleotides match TRBD2. The germline V gene encodes CDR1 MDHEN and CDR2 SYDVKM. CDR3 length: 12 amino acids. For the CDR3, the DNA is TGTGCCAGCAGTTTTGGACTAGCGGGAATGGACTTC. It translates to CASSFGLAGMDF. The complete variable domain, with remaining parts taken from reference TRBV28 and TRBJ2-5, reads DVKVTQSSRYLVKRTGEKVFLECVQDMDHENMFWYRQDPGLGLRLIYFSYDVKMKEKGDIPEGYSVSREKKERFSLILESASTNQTSMYLCASSFGLAGMDFGPGTRLLVL.

This chain joins TRBV9 and TRBJ1-2; no definite D call. The CDR3 covers 14 residues. Trimming pared 4 bases from V and 2 bases from J, leaving 12 bases between. Germline lookup yields CDR1 SGDLS and CDR2 YYNGEE. The chain's CDR3 is CASSPRPANYGYTF. The DNA of the CDR3 is TGTGCCAGCAGCCCCCGACCGGCAAACTATGGCTACACCTTC.

The chain carries TRBV19 and TRBJ1-2; maybe TRBD1 (5 bases). Germline V lookup: CDR1 LNHDA, CDR2 SQIVND (reference sequence). V lost 3 bases, J lost 4 bases, and 12 bases lay in between. The CDR3 has 14 amino acids. CDR3 in amino acids: CASSITPGFYGYTF. CDR3 in DNA: TGTGCCAGTAGTATTACTCCAGGGTTCTATGGCTACACCTTC.

The V gene is TRBV7-9, the J gene TRBJ2-4; D is perhaps TRBD2 (5 bases). The CDR3 is 12 amino acids. CDR1 SEHNR and CDR2 FQNEAQ come from the germline V gene (reference sequence). V lost 1 base to trimming and J lost 15 bases, with 13 bases between them. CDR3 DNA sequence: TGTGCCAGCAGCTTAGGAGGGTCCCGGCCGTACTTC. Protein product: CASSLGGSRPYF. The variable domain in full, with the rest retrieved from reference TRBV7-9 and TRBJ2-4, is DTGVSQNPRHKITKRGQNVTFRCDPISEHNRLYWYRQTLGQGPEFLTYFQNEAQLEKSRLLSDRFSAERPKGSFSTLEIQRTEQGDSAMYLCASSLGGSRPYFGAGTRLSVL.

In nucleotides, the CDR3 is TGTGCCAGCAGTCGACTAGCGGGGGTAGGCTACAATGAGCAGTTCTTC. Translation: CASSRLAGVGYNEQFF. The gene calls are TRBV7-9 and TRBJ2-1; 12 positions match TRBD2. Germline V gene data show CDR1 as SEHNR and CDR2 as FQNEAQ (reference sequence). J gave up 3 bases and V 6 bases, and 6 bases lay outside the gene matches. This CDR3 spans 16 amino acids.

This clone came up once. The rearrangement uses TRBV6-1 and TRBJ1-2; a weak D match, TRBD1 (6 bases). CDR1 and CDR2 from the germline V gene are MNHNS and SASEGT. Trimming removed 7 bases from V and 2 bases from J, with 17 bases in between. The CDR3 spans 15 residues. The CDR3 loop reads CASNGGGPWNYGYTF. CDR3 nucleotide sequence: TGTGCCAGCAACGGGGGGGGGCCGTGGAACTATGGCTACACCTTC.

The gene calls are TRBV2 and TRBJ2-7, with a weak D call TRBD1 (6 bases). There are 14 residues in the CDR3. Per the germline V gene, CDR1 is SNHLY and CDR2 is FYNNEI. Trimming pared 8 bases from V and 5 bases from J, leaving 19 bases between. The CDR3 DNA is TGTGCCAGCCTTGACAGGCGCTATGTAGACGAGCAGTACGTC. Translated: CASLDRRYVDEQYV.

The genes are TRBV5-4 and TRBJ2-2; no clear D. V was clipped by 0 bases and J by 1 base, with 4 bases between them. The CDR3 runs 14 residues. In germline, CDR1 is SGHNT, CDR2 YYREEE (reference sequence). Here the CDR3 reads CASSLGRNTGELFF. CDR3 in DNA: TGTGCCAGCAGCTTGGGAAGGAACACCGGGGAGCTGTTTTTT.

This chain links TRBV5-4 with TRBJ1-3; maybe TRBD1 (6 bases). The V end lost 2 bases, the J end lost 0 bases, and 6 bases lay between the germline ends. Germline V gene sequence: CDR1 SGHNT, CDR2 YYREEE (reference sequence). This CDR3 spans 14 amino acids. The CDR3 DNA is TGTGCCAGCAGCTTAGGGGGCTCTGGAAACACCATATATTTT. It specifies CASSLGGSGNTIYF. Variable domain in full (rest from reference TRBV5-4 and TRBJ1-3): ETGVTQSPTHLIKTRGQQVTLRCSSQSGHNTVSWYQQALGQGPQFIFQYYREEENGRGNFPPRFSGLQFPNYSSELNVNALELDDSALYLCASSLGGSGNTIYFGEGSWLTVV.